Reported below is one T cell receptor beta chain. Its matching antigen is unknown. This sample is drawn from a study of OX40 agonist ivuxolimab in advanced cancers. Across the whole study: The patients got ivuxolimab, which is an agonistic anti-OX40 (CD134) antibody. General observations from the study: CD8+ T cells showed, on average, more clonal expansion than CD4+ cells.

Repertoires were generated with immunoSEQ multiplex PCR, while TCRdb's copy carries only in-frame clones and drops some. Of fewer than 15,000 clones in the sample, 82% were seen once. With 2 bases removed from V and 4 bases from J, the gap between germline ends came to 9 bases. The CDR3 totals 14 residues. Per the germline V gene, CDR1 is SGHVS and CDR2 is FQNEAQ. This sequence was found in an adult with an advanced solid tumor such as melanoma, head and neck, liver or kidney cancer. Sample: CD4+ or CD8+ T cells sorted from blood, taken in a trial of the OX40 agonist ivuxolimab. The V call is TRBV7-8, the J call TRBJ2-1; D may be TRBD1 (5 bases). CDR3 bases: TGTGCCAGCAGCTTAAGGGGTGGATACAATGAGCAGTTCTTC. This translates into CASSLRGGYNEQFF.